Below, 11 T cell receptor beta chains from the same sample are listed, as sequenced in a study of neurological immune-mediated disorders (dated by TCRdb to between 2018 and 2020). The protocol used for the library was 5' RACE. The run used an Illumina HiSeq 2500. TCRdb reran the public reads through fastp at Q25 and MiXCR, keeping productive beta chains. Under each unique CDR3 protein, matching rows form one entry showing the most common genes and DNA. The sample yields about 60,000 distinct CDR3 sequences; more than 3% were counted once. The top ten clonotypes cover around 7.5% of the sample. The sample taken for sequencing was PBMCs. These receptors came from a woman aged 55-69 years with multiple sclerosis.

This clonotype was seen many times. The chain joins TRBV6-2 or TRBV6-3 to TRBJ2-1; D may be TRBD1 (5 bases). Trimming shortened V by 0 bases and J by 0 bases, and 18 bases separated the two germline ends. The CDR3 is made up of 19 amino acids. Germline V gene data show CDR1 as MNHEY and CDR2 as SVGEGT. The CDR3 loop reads CASSYSLSWGQSSYNEQFF. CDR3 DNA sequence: TGTGCCAGCAGTTACTCTCTTTCGTGGGGCCAGAGCTCCTACAATGAGCAGTTCTTC.

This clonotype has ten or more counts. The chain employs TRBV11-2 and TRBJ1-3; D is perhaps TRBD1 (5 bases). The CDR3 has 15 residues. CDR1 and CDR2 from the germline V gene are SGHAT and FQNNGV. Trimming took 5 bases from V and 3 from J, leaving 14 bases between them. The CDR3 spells CASSRQLSDGNTIYF. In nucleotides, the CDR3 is TGTGCCAGCAGCCGACAGCTTTCCGATGGAAACACCATATATTTT.

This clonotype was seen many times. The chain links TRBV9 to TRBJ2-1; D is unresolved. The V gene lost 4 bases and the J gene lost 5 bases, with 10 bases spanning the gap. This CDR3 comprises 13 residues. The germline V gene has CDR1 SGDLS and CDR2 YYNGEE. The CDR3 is CASSPSPNNEQFF. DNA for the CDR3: TGTGCCAGCAGCCCGAGTCCGAACAATGAGCAGTTCTTC.

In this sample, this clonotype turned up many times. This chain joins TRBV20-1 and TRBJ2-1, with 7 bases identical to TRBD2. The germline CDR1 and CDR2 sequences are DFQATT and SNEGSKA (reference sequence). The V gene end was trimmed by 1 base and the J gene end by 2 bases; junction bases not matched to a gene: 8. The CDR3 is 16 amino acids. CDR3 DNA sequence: TGCAGTGCTAGAGGATTCGGGACTACGGCCTACAATGAGCAGTTCTTC. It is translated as CSARGFGTTAYNEQFF.

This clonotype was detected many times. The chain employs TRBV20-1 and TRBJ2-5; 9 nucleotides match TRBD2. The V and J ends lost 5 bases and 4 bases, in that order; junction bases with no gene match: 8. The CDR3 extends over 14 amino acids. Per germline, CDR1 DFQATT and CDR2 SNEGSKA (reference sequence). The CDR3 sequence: CSAPRLAVRETQYF. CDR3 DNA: TGCAGTGCTCCTAGACTAGCGGTGAGAGAGACCCAGTACTTC.

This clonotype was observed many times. CDR3 protein: CASSQTPTSWETQYF. Here the CDR3 DNA reads TGCGCCAGCAGCCAAACCCCGACTAGTTGGGAGACCCAGTACTTC. This sequence joins TRBV4-3 and TRBJ2-5; tentative D call: TRBD2 (6 bases). Germline V gives CDR1 LGHNA, CDR2 YSLEER. The CDR3 extends over 15 amino acids. V was shortened by 2 bases and J by 5 bases, with 15 bases between the two germline ends.

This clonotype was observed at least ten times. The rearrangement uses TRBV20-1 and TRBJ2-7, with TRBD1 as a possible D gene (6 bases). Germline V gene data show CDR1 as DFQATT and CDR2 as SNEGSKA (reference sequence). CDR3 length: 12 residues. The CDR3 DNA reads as TGCGCCACCCCGGGACAATCCAACGAGCAGTACTTC. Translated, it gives CATPGQSNEQYF.

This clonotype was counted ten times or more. The DNA for the CDR3 is TGCGCCAGCAGCTTGAGAGAAGCGAGCTCCTACAATGAGCAGTTCTTC. Translation: CASSLREASSYNEQFF. The rearrangement uses TRBV5-1 and TRBJ2-1; D uncertain. Deletions cut 1 base from V and 0 bases from J, with 11 bases between. Per germline, CDR1 SGHRS and CDR2 YFSETQ. The CDR3 has 16 amino acids.

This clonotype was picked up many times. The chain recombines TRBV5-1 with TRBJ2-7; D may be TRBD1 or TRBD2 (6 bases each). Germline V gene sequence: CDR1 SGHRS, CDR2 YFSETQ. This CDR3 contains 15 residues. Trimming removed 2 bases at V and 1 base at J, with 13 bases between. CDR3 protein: CASSLAGDFSYEQYF. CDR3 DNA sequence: TGCGCCAGCAGCTTAGCAGGGGACTTTTCCTACGAGCAGTACTTC.

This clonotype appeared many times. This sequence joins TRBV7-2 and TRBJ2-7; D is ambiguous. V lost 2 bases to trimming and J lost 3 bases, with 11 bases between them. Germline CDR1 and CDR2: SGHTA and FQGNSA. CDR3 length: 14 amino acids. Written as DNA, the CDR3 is TGTGCCAGCAGCTTAATAGGATCCAACTACGAGCAGTACTTC. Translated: CASSLIGSNYEQYF.

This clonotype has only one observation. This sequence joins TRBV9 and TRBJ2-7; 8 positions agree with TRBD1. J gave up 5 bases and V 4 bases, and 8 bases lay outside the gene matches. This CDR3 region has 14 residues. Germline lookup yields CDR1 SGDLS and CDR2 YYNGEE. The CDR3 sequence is CASSKDRELDEQYF. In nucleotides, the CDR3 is TGTGCCAGCAGCAAGGACAGGGAGCTGGACGAGCAGTACTTC.